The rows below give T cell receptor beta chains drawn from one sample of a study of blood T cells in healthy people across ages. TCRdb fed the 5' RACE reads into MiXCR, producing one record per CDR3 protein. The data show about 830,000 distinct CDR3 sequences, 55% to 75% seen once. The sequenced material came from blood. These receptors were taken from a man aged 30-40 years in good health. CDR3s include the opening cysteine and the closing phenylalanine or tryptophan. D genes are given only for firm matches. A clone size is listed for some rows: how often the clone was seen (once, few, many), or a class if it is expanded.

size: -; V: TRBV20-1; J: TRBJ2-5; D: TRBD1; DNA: TGCAGTGCTCTGGGACAGTCAGAGACCCAGTACTTC; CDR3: CSALGQSETQYF
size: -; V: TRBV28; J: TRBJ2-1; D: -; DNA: TGTGCCAGCAGTTTATGGGGGGAGGTTGGGACCGCGTCAGCTGAGCAGTTCTTC; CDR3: CASSLWGEVGTASAEQFF
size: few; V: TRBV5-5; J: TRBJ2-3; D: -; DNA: TGTGCCAGCAGCTTGACTACCACTAGCACAGATACGCAGTATTTT; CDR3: CASSLTTTSTDTQYF
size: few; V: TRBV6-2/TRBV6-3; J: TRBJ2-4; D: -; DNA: TGTGCCAGCAGTTACGGGTGGAACATTCAGTACTTC; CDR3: CASSYGWNIQYF
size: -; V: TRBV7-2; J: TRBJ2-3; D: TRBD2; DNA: TGTGCCAGCAGCTTAGGCGCGCCGGGAGGAGCAGATACGCAGTATTTT; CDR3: CASSLGAPGGADTQYF
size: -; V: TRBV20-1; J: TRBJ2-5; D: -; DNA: TGCAGTGCCCCGGGGCCCCAAGAGACCCAGTACTTC; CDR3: CSAPGPQETQYF
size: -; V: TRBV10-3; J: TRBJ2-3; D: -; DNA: TGTGCCATCAATAGGGACTTCAACACAGATACGCAGTATTTT; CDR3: CAINRDFNTDTQYF
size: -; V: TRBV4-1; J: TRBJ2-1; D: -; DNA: TGCGCCAGCAGCAACCCCCAAGAGCGGAACAATGAGCAGTTCTTC; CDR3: CASSNPQERNNEQFF
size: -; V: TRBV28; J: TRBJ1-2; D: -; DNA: TGTGCCAGCAGTTATATCGGCTACACCTTC; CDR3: CASSYIGYTF
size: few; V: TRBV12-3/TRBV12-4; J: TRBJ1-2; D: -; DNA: TGTGCCAGCAGCTATCAGGCCTCAACGGGAGGCTACACCTTC; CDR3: CASSYQASTGGYTF
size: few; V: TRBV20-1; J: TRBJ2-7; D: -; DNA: TGCAGTGCTCTGGGGGGCTACGAGCAGTACTTC; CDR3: CSALGGYEQYF
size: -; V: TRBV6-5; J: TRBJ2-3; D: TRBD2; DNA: TGTGCCAGCAGTTATAGGCTAGCGGGGGCTTCTAGCACAGATACGCAGTATTTT; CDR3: CASSYRLAGASSTDTQYF
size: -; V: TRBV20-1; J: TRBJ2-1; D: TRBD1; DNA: TGCAGTGCCACGCCCGGGACAGGGGGCTGGGAGCAGTTCTTC; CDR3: CSATPGTGGWEQFF
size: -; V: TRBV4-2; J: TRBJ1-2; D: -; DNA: TGTGCCAGCAGCCAATTAGGCAGGGGTGAGGGCTACACCTTC; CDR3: CASSQLGRGEGYTF
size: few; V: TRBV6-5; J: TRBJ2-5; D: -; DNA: TGTGCCAGCACCGAGGCGGGGACGAAGACCCAGTACTTC; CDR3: CASTEAGTKTQYF
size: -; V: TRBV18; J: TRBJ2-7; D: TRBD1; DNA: TGTGCCAGCTCACCTTGGCAGGGGGACGAGCAGTACTTC; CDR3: CASSPWQGDEQYF
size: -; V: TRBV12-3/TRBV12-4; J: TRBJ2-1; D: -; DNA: TGTGCCAGCAGTTTAAGTCTAGCTGGTGAGCAGTTCTTC; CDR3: CASSLSLAGEQFF
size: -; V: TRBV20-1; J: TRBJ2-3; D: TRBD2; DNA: TGCAGTGCTGGACGTATGACTATAGCGGGGGGCACAGATACGCAGTATTTT; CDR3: CSAGRMTIAGGTDTQYF
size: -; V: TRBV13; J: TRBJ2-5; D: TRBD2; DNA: TGTGCCAGCAGCTTACTCTCTAGCGGGGGGGCGGAGACCCAGTACTTC; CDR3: CASSLLSSGGAETQYF
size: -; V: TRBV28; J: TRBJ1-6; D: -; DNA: TGTGCCAGCAGTTCAGTAACTCCACCCCTCCACTTT; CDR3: CASSSVTPPLHF
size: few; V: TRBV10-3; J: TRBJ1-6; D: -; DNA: TGTGCCATCGGGGCAGAGAATTCACCCCTCCACTTT; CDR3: CAIGAENSPLHF
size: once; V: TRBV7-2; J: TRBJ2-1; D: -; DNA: TGTACCAGCAGCGCTCAGACCCACCCTAATGAGCAGTTCTTC; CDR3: CTSSAQTHPNEQFF
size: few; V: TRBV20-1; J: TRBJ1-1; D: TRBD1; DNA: TGCAGTGCTAGGGGGGGACAGACTAACACTGAAGCTTTCTTT; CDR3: CSARGGQTNTEAFF
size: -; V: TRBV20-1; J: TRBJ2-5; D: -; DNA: TGCAGTGCTAGAGATGGACAGACCACTGAAGAGACCCAGTACTTC; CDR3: CSARDGQTTEETQYF
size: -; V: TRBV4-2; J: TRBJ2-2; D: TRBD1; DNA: TGTGCCAGCAGCCAAGATTGGGGACAGGGAAGAAACACCGGGGAGCTGTTTTTT; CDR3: CASSQDWGQGRNTGELFF